This T cell receptor (beta chain) was recorded in a study of blood T cells in healthy people across ages. Healthy Caucasian individuals from Russia aged roughly 6 to 90 were enrolled as donors. Trimming stripped 4 bases from V and 10 bases from J, with 20 bases between. Germline V gene lookup returns CDR1 LGHNA and CDR2 YSLEER. This CDR3 spans 15 amino acids. Study results and caveats: Age brought a roughly linear fall in TCR beta diversity measured per million T cells. When set beside aged donors, long-lived donors presented more naive CD4+ cells and higher diversity.

Then a second PCR, running about 7 to 11 cycles, was carried out with a sample-barcoded 5' primer and a J-beta primer mix. A tag from a template-switch adaptor with 12 random nucleotides marked each cDNA molecule. TCRdb re-called the 5' RACE reads through MiXCR, storing one row per CDR3 protein. The table lists about 780,000 distinct CDR3 sequences, under 80% of them singletons. This clonotype was picked up a small number of times. The antigen remains unidentified. Material: blood. The clonotype was recovered from a man aged 30 to 39 in good health. The gene calls are TRBV4-3 and TRBJ2-1; weak D call: TRBD2 (5 bases). The CDR3 loop is CASSLLYTGAEEQFF. In DNA, the CDR3 is TGCGCCAGCAGCCTCCTCTATACTGGAGCGGAGGAGCAGTTCTTC.